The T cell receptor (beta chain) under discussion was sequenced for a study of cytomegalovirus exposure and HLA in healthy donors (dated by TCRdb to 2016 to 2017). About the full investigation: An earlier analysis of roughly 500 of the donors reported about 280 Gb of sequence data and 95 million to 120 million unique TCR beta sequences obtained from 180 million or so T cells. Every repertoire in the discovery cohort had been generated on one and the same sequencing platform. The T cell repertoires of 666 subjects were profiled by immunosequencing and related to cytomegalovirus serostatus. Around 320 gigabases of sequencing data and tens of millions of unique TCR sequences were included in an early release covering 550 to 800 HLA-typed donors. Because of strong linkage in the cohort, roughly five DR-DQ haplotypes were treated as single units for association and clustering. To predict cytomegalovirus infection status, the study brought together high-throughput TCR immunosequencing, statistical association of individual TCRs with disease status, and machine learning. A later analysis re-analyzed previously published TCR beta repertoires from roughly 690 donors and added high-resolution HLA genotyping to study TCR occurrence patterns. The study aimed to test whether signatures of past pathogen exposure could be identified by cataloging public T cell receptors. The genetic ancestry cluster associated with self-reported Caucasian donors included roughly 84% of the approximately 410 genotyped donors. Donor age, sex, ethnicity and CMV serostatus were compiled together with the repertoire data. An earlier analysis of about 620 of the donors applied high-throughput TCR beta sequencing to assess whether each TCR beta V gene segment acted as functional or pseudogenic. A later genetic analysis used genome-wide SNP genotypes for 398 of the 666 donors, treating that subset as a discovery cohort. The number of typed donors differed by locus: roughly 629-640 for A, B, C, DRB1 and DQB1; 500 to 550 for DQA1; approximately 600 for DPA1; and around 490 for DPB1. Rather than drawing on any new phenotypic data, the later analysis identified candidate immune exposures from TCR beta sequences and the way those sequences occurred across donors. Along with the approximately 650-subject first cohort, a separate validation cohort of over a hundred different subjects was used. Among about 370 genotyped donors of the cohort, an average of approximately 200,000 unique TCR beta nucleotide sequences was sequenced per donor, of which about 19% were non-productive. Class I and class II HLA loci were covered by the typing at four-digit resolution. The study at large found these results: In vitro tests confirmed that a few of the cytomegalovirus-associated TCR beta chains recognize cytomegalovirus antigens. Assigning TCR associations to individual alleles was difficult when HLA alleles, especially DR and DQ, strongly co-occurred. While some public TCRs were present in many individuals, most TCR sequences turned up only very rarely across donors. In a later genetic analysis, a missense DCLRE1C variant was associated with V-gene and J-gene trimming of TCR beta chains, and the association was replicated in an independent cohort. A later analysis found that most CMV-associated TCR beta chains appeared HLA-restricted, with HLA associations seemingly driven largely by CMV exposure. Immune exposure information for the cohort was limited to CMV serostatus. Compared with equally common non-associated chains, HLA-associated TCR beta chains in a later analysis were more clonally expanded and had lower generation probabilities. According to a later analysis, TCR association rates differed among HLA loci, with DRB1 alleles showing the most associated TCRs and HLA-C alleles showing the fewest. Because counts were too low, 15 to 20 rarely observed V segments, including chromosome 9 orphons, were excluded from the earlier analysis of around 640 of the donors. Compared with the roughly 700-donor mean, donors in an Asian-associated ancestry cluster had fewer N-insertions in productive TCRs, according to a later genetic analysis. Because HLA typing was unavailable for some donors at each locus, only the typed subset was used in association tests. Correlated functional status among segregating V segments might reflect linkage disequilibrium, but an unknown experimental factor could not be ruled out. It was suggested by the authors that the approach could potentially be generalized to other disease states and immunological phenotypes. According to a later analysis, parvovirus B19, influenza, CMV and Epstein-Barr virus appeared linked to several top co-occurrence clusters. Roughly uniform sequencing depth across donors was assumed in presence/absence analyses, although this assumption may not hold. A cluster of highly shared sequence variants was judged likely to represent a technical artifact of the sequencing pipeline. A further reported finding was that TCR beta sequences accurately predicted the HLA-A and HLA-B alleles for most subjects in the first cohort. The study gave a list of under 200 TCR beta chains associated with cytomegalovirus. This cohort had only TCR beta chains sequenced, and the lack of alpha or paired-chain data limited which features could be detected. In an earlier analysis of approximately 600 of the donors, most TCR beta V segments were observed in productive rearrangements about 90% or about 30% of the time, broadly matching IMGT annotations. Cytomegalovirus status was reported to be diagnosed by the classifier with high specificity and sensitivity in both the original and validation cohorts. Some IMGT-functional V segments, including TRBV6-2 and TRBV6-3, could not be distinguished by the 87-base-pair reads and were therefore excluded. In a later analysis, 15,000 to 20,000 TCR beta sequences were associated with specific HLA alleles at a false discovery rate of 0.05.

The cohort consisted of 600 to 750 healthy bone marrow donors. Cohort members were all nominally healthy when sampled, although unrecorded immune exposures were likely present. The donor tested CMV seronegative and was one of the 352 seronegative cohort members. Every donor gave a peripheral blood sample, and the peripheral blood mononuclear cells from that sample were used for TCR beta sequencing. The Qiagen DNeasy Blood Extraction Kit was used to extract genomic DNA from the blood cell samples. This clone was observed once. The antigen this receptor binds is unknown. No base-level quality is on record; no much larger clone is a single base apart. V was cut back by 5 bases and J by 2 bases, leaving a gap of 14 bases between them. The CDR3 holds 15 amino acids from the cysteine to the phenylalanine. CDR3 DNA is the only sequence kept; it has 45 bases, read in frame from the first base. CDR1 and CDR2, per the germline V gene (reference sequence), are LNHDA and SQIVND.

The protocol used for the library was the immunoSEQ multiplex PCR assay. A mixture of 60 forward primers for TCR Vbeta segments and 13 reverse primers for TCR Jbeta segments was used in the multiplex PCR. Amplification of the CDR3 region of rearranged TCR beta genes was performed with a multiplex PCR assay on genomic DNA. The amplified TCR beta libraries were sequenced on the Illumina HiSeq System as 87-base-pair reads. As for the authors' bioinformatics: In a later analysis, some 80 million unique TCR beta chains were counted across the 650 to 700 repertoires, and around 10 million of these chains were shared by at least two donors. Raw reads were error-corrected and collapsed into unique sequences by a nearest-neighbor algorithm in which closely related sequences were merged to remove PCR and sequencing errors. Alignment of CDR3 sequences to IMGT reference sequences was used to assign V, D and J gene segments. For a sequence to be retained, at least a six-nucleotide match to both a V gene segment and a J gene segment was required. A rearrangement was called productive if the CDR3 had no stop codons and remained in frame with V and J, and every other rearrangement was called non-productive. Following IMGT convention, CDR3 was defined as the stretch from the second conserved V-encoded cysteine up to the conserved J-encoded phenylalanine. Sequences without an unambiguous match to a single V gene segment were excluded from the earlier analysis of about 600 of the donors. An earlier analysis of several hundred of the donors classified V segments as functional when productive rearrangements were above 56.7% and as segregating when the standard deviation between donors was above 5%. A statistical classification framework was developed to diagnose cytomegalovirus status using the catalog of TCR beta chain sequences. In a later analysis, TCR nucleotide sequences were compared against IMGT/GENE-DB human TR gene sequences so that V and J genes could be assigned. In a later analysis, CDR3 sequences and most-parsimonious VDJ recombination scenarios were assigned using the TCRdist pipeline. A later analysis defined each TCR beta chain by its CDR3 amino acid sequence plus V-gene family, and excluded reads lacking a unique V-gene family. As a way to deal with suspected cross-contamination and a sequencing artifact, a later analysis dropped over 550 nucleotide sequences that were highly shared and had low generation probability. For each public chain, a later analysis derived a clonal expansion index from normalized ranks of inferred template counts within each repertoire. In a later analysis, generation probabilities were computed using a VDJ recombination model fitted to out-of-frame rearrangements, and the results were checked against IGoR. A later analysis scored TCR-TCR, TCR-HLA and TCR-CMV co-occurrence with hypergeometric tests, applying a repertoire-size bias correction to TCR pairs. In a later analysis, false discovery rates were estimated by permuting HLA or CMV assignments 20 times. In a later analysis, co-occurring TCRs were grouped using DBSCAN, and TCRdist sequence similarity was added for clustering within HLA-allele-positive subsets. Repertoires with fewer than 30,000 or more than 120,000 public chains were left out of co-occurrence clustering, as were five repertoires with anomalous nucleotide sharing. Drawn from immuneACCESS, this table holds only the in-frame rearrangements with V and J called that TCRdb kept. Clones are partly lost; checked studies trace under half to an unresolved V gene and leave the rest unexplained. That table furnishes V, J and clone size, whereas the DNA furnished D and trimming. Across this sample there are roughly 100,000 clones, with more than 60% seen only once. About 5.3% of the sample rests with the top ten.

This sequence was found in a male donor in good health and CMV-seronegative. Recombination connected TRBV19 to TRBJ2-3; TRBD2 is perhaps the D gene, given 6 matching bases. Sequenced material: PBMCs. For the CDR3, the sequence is CASSVGGGLTDTQYF. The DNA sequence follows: TGTGCCAGTAGTGTAGGTGGAGGGCTCACAGATACGCAGTATTTT.